The 7 T cell receptor beta chains in this list originate from one sample, sequenced in a study of T cells in Graves' hyperthyroidism and ophthalmopathy. TCR beta CDR3 regions were amplified from RNA transcripts. The TCR CDR3 first-round RT-PCR relied on the HTBI primer set. Via MiXCR, TCRdb re-called the multiplex PCR reads, giving one row per CDR3 protein. The table records 92,000 or so distinct CDR3 sequences, around 52% of them present only once. Sequenced input: blood. These receptors all stem from a woman in her 40s with Graves' hyperthyroidism.

The sample holds many counts of this clonotype. A much larger clone differs from this one at a single base, so this may be a read error. The gene calls are TRBV10-3 and TRBJ1-1; 9 nucleotides match TRBD1. The CDR3 runs 14 residues. CDR1 and CDR2 from the germline V gene are ENHRY and SYGVKD. CDR3 bases: TGTGCCATCAGGGGGACAGGGAGGAACACTGAAGCTTCCTTT. This encodes CAIRGTGRNTEASF.

This chain joins TRBV15 and TRBJ2-7; TRBD2 aligns across 10 bases. CDR3 length equals 16 residues. J lost 0 bases, V lost 2 bases, and 4 bases had no gene match. Germline CDR1 reads LNHNV; CDR2 reads YYDKDF (reference sequence). As DNA, the CDR3 is TGTGCCACCAGCAGAAACAGGACTAGCGGCTCCTACGAGCAGTACTTC. It specifies CATSRNRTSGSYEQYF.

V usage is TRBV5-1 and J usage is TRBJ1-5; the D gene is possibly TRBD1 (5 bases). CDR3 size: 11 residues. Between the trimmed V and J ends, which lost 2 bases and 11 bases, there was a span of 8 bases. Germline values: CDR1 SGHRS, CDR2 YFSETQ. CDR3 in DNA: TGCGCCAGCAGCTTCAGGGAGACCCAGCATTTT. Its translation: CASSFRETQHF.

The chain uses TRBV20-1 and TRBJ1-2; tentatively, D is TRBD1 (5 bases). The CDR3 covers 17 residues. The V gene lost 5 bases and the J gene lost 2 bases, with 24 bases spanning the gap. The V gene's germline CDR1 is DFQATT and CDR2 SNEGSKA (reference sequence). The CDR3 sequence is CSASKVFGGRENYGYTF. In DNA form, the CDR3 reads TGCAGTGCTTCAAAAGTATTCGGCGGCAGGGAGAACTATGGCTACACCTTC.

Concerning this clonotype itself: An end of the junction does not agree with germline; a read error may underlie this. V usage is TRBV7-2 and J usage is TRBJ2-7; 9 nucleotides match TRBD1. The CDR3 runs to 14 residues. Germline-derived CDR1 and CDR2 are SGHTA and FQGNSA. CDR3 sequence reads: CASSLGTGSREQYF. CDR3 sequence (DNA): TGCGCCAGCAGCTTGGGGACAGGGTCAAGGGAGCAGTACTTC.

This clonotype came up many times. The gene calls are TRBV29-1 and TRBJ2-5; D may be TRBD1 (6 bases). The CDR3 is 14 residues long. Per the germline V gene, CDR1 is SQVTM and CDR2 is ANQGSEA. The V end lost 3 bases, the J end lost 8 bases, and 19 bases lay between the germline ends. CDR3 protein: CSVELSRAQGTQYF. The CDR3 bases are TGCAGCGTTGAGTTGAGCAGAGCACAGGGAACCCAGTACTTC.

V and J are TRBV29-1 and TRBJ2-7, with 10 positions matching TRBD2. CDR1 is SQVTM, CDR2 ANQGSEA, per germline. V gave up 8 bases and J gave up 1 base; unmatched junction bases: 14. CDR3 size: 16 residues. For the CDR3, the DNA is TGCAGCTTTCGACTAGCGGGCCGATTCGGATCCTACGAGCAGTACTTC. As protein: CSFRLAGRFGSYEQYF.